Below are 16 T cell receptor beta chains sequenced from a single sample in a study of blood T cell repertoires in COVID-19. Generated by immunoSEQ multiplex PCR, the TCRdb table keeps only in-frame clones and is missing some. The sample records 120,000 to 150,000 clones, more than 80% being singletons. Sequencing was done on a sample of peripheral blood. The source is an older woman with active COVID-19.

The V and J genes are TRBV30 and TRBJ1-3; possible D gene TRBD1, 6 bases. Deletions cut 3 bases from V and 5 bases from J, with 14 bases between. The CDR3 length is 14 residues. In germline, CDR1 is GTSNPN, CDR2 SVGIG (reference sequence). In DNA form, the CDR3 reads TGTGCCTGGAGCCCGGGGGGGGCTAGAAACACCATATATTTT. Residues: CAWSPGGARNTIYF.

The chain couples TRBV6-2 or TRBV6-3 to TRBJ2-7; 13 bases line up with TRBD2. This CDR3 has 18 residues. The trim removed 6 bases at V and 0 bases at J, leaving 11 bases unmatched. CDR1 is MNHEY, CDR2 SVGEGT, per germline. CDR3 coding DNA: TGTGCCAGCAGCCCTACGGGACTAGCGGGACTCCCCTCCTACGAGCAGTACTTC. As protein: CASSPTGLAGLPSYEQYF.

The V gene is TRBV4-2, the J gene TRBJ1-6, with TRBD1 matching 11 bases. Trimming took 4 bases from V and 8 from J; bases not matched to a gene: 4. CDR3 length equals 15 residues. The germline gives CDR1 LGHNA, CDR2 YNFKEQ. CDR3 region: CASSLPGQGDSPLHF. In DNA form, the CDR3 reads TGTGCCAGCAGCCTACCGGGACAGGGGGATTCACCCCTCCACTTT.

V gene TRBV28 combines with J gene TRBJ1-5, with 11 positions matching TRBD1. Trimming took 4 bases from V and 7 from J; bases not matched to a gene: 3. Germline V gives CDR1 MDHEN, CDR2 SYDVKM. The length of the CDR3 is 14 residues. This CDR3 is CASSSGQGAQPQHF. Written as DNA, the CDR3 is TGTGCCAGCAGTTCAGGACAGGGGGCGCAGCCCCAGCATTTT.

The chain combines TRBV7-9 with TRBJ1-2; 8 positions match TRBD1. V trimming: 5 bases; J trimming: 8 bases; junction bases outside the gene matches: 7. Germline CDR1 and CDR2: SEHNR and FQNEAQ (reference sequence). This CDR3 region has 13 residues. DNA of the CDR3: TGTGCCAGCAGCCAAGGACAGGGATGGGGCTACACCTTC. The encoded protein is CASSQGQGWGYTF. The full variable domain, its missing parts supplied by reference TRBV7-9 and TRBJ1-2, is DTGVSQNPRHKITKRGQNVTFRCDPISEHNRLYWYRQTLGQGPEFLTYFQNEAQLEKSRLLSDRFSAERPKGSFSTLEIQRTEQGDSAMYLCASSQGQGWGYTFGSGTRLTVV.

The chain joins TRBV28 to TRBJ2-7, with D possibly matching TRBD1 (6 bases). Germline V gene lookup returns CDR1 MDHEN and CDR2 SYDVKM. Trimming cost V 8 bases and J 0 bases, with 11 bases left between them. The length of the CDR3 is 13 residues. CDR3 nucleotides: TGTGCCAGCGCCCCCAGGGGCTCCTACGAGCAGTACTTC. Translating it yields CASAPRGSYEQYF.

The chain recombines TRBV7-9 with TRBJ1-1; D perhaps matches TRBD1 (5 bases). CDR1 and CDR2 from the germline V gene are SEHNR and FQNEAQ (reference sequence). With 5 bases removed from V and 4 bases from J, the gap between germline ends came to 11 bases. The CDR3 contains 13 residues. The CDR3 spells CASSLSGVTEAFF. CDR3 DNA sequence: TGTGCCAGCAGCCTATCGGGGGTCACTGAAGCTTTCTTT.

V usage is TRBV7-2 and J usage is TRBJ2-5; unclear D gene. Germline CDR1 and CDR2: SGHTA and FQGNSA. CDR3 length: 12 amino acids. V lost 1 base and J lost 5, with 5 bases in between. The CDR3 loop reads CASSLVGETQYF. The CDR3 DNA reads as TGTGCCAGCAGCTTAGTCGGTGAGACCCAGTACTTC.

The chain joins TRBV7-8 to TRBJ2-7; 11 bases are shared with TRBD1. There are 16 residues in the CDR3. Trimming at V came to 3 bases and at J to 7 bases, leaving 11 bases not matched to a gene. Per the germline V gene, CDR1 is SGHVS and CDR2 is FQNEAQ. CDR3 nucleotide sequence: TGTGCCAGCAGCTTCGGGACAGGGGGTTCATTTTTGGAGCAGTACTTC. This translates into CASSFGTGGSFLEQYF.

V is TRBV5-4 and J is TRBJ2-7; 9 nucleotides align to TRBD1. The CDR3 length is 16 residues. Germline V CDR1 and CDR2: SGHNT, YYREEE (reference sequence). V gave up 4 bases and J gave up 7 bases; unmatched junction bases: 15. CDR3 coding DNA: TGTGCCAGCAGCCGAAACCCGGGACAGGGAATTTCGGAGCAGTACTTC. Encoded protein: CASSRNPGQGISEQYF.

The CDR3 coding sequence is TGTGCCAGAAGCTTAGTTATATATCAGGGGTCATCCTACAATGAGCAGTTCTTC. Protein sequence: CARSLVIYQGSSYNEQFF. The chain is built from TRBV5-3 and TRBJ2-1; weak D call: TRBD1 (6 bases). TRBV5-3 is an open reading frame whose function is uncertain. Trimming took off 2 bases at V and 1 base at J, with 19 bases between the two ends. The CDR3 consists of 18 residues.

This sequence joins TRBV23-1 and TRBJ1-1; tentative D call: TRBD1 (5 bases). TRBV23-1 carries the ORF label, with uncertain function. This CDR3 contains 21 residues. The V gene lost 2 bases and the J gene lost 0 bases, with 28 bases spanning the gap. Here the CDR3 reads CASSQESGPDTELNVNTEAFF. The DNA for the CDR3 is TGCGCCAGCAGTCAAGAGAGCGGGCCGGACACCGAGCTTAATGTGAACACTGAAGCTTTCTTT.

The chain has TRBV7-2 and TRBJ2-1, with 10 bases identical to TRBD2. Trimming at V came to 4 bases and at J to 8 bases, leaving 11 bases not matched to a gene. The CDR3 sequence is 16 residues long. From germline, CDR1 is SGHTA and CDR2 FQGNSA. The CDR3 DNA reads TGTGCCAGCAGCTCAAGAGGGACTAGCGTATGGGATGAGCAGTTCTTC. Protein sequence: CASSSRGTSVWDEQFF. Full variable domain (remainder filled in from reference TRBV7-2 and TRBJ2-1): GAGVSQSPSNKVTEKGKDVELRCDPISGHTALYWYRQSLGQGLEFLIYFQGNSAPDKSGLPSDRFSAERTGGSVSTLTIQRTQQEDSAVYLCASSSRGTSVWDEQFFGPGTRLTVL.

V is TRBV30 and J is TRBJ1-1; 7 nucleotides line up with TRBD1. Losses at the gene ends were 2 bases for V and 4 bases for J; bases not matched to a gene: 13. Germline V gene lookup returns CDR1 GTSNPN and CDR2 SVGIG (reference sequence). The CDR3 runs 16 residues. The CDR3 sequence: CAWSSHQDRSGTEAFF. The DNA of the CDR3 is TGTGCCTGGAGTTCCCACCAGGACAGGTCGGGCACTGAAGCTTTCTTT.

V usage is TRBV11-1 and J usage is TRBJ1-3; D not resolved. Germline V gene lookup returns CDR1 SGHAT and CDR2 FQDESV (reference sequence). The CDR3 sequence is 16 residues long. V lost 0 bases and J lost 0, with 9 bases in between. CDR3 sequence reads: CASSLAQAASGNTIYF. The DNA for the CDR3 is TGTGCCAGCAGCTTAGCCCAGGCCGCCTCTGGAAACACCATATATTTT.

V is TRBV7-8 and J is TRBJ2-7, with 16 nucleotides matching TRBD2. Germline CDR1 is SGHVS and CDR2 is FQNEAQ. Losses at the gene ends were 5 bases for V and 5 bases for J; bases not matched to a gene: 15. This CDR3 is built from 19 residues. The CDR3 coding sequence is TGTGCCAGCAGCAAAACCGGGACTAGCGGGAGGGCCGGTATCAACGAGCAGTACTTC. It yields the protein CASSKTGTSGRAGINEQYF.